This record looks at one T cell receptor beta chain sequence and its context. The antigen is undetermined. This CDR3 comprises 17 residues. Germline loops: CDR1 LGHDT, CDR2 YNNKEL (reference sequence). Trimming left V 4 bases short and J 2 bases short, with 20 bases between. These data are taken from a study of CD8 T cells in Susac syndrome. An input of about 0.5 to 1 ug of RNA was subjected to reverse transcription using random hexamers. Amplification of TCR beta CDR3 across 54 Vbeta and 13 Jbeta was performed with immunoSEQ multiplex PCR. TCRdb re-called the immunoSEQ multiplex PCR reads through MiXCR, storing one row per CDR3 protein. The sample has fewer than 350,000 distinct CDR3 sequences, 89% seen once; the top ten hold around 0.18%. Study-wide results and caveats: An acknowledgment was made by the study that its TCR sequencing and HLA analysis involved relatively few individuals.

The multiple sclerosis controls were treatment-naive patients with relapsing-remitting disease that was stable or active. Both CD4+ and CD8+ T cells were negatively isolated, and TEMRA cells underwent FACS enrichment. This chain joins TRBV3-1 and TRBJ1-1, with a weak D call TRBD1 (6 bases). The source is a human donor with multiple sclerosis. The sequenced material came from CD8+ T cells from PBMCs. CDR3 sequence (DNA): TGTGCCAGCAGCCCTGAAGGGGCCGACAGGCCCAACACTGAAGCTTTCTTT. This translates into CASSPEGADRPNTEAFF.